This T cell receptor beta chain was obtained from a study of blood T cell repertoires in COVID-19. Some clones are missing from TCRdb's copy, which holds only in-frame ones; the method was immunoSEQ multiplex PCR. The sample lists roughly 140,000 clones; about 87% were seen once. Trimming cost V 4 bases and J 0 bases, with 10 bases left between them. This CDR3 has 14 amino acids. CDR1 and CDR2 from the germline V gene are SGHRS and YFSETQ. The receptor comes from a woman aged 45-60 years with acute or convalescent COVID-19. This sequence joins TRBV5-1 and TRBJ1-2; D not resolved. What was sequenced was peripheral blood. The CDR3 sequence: CASSPDTANYGYTF. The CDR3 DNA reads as TGCGCCAGCAGCCCCGACACAGCTAACTATGGCTACACCTTC.